Listed here is a single T cell receptor (beta chain). No antigen is known for it. There are no base qualities to consult, and no much larger clone falls within one base. This entry is derived from a study of identical twins (dated by TCRdb to 2016 to 2018). The study in broad terms: The study deep-sequenced TCR alpha and beta repertoires from monozygotic twins, unrelated adults of various ages and cord blood to test whether fetal clonotypes persist. To rule out contamination, replicate twin experiments were performed at different times with different library preparation protocols.

Study-wide findings and limitations: Excess twin sharing in beta out-of-frame sequences was weaker because fewer shared sequences lowered the signal-to-noise ratio. Zero-insertion analyses could be partly confounded by invariant T cells such as MAIT and iNKT, although diverse VJ usage argued against such confounding for most clonotypes. In monozygotic twins, recombination models systematically underestimated out-of-frame TCR alpha sharing, but the models matched the sharing seen between unrelated individuals. Fewer insertions were carried by abundant cord blood beta clonotypes; a weaker similar trend was observed in young adult naive repertoires, while no such trend was observed in memory repertoires. Out-of-frame TCR alpha sequences shared between twins showed an excess of low generation-probability sequences compared with coincidental sharing between unrelated individuals. Conclusions relied on cross-sectional statistical analysis, since the same donors could not be followed over many years.

Libraries were prepared through 5' RACE. The reads were generated on an Illumina HiSeq 2000. A universal primer binding site was introduced by template switching, and a unique molecular identifier was present in the final cDNA, enabling accurate counting of TCR cDNA molecules. First-strand cDNA for TCR alpha and beta chains was synthesized from specific primers in the conserved constant-segment region. To control for contamination, each cDNA library was double barcoded with a SMART-Mk sample barcode plus Illumina barcodes. Two successive PCR steps introduced TruSeq adapter sequences along with Illumina sample barcodes. TCR alpha and beta cDNA libraries were sequenced on the Illumina HiSeq platform with custom primers. In the original analysis: MiGEC processed the raw reads to extract unique molecular identifiers, while MiXCR was used to determine the CDR3 positions. Recombination models were inferred per individual with the repgenHMM and IGoR tools using an EM algorithm. Shared clonotypes were analyzed with the tcR package in R, and sharing was normalized by the product of cloneset sizes. Out-of-frame nonproductive sequences were analyzed to study raw recombination free of thymic and clonal selection effects. TCRdb took the public reads, trimmed them with fastp at Q25, ran MiXCR for clone calling and kept in-frame beta chains. CDR3 protein sequences are deduplicated, and each keeps its most common genes and DNA. TCRdb, rather than the study authors, made the V and J calls. Within this sample are 1.5 million to 2 million distinct CDR3 sequences, with less than 40% of them counted one time only. The ten largest account for 0.27% of the sample.

CDR1 and CDR2, looked up from the germline V gene, are SGHRS and YFSETQ. From its cysteine to its phenylalanine, the CDR3 spans 13 amino acids. Solely the CDR3 DNA is kept, with 39 bases framed from the first base. V is shortened by 0 bases, J by 9 bases, and the region joining them spans 10 bases. Every donor was a healthy Caucasian. The chain was built from TRBV5-1 and TRBJ2-1; the D call is tentative, TRBD1 or TRBD2, as each matches 6 bases. Sequences were obtained from cord blood. The origin of this receptor is a newborn girl in good health. CDR3 reads: CASSLEGGLEQFF. The DNA sequence is TGCGCCAGCAGCTTGGAAGGGGGGCTTGAGCAGTTCTTC.